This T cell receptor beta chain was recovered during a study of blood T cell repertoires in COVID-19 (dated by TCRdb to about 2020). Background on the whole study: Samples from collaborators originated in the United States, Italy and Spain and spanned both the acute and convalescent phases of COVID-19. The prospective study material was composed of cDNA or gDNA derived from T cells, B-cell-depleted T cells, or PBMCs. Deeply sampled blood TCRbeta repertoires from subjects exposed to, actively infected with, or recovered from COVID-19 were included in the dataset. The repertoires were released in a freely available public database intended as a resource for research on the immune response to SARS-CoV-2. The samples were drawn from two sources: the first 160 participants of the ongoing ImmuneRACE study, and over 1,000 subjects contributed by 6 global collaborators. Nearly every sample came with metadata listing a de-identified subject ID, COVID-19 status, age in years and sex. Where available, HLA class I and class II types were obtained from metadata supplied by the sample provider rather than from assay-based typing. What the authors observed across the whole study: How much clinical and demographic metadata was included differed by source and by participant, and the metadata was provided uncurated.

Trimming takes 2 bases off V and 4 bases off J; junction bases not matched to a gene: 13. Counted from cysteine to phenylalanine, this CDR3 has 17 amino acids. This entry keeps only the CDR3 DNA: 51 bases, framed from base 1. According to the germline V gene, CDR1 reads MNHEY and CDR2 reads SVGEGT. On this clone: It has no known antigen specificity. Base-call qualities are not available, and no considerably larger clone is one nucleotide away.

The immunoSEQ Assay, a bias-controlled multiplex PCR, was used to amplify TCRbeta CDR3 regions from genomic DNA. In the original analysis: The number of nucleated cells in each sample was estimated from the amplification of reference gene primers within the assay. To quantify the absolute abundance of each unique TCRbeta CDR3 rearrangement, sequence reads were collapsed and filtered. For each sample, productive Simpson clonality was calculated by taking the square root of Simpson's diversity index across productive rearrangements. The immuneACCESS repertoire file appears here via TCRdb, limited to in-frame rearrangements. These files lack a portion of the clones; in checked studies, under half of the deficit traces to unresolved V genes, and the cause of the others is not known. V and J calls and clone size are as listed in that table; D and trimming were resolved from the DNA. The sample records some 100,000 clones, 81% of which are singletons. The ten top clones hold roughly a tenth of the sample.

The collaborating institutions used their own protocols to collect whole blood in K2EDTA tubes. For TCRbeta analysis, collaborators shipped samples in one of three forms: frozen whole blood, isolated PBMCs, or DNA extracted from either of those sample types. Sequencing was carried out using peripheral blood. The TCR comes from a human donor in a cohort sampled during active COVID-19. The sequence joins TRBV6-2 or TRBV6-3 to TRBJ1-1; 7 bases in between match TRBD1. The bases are TGTGCCAGCAGTTACCCCGACGGGGACAGACATAGCACTGAAGCTTTCTTT. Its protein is CASSYPDGDRHSTEAFF.